A single sample gave rise to the 7 T cell receptor beta chains below, sequenced in a study of T-cell reconstitution after alpha-beta-depleted transplantation in children. Unique molecular identifiers were built into the TCRbeta library. MiXCR, applied by TCRdb to the PCR reads, yields one record per CDR3 protein. In the table there are approximately 590,000 distinct CDR3 sequences, roughly a tenth of which are singletons. Sequences were derived from PBMCs from the stem cell graft donor, sampled from the stem cell graft. The source is a human donor who donated a stem cell graft to a child with acute myeloid leukemia.

This clonotype was observed at least ten times. V gene TRBV20-1 combines with J gene TRBJ2-5; TRBD1 might be the D (6 bases). There are 14 residues in the CDR3. Trimming left V 8 bases short and J 4 bases short, with 20 bases between. Germline CDR1 and CDR2: DFQATT and SNEGSKA (reference sequence). The CDR3 DNA reads TGCAGTCACACTGGGGCAGGGGACATAGAGACCCAGTACTTC. Encoded protein: CSHTGAGDIETQYF.

This clonotype was found many times. This sequence joins TRBV7-8 and TRBJ2-5; D is possibly TRBD2 (7 bases). Germline CDR1 reads SGHVS; CDR2 reads FQNEAQ. The CDR3 is made up of 14 amino acids. The V gene lost 6 bases and the J gene lost 10 bases, with 21 bases spanning the gap. DNA for the CDR3: TGTGCCAGCAGGCTTAGGGGGGGGCGCCCCGTCCAGTACTTC. This codes for CASRLRGGRPVQYF.

Many counts were recorded for this clonotype. At one boundary the junction diverges from the germline segment, which might be a read error. CDR3 region: CSLDSGSGNEQFF. CDR3 nucleotide sequence: TGCAGCCTTGACAGCGGGAGTGGCAATGAGCAGTTCTTC. The chain combines TRBV29-1 with TRBJ2-1; TRBD2 agrees at 8 bases. The CDR3 length is 13 residues. Germline V gives CDR1 SQVTM, CDR2 ANQGSEA.

A few counts support this clonotype. The rearrangement joins TRBV7-2 to TRBJ2-1; D gene uncertain. Germline V lookup: CDR1 SGHTA, CDR2 FQGNSA. Trimming cost V 8 bases and J 2 bases, with 7 bases left between them. This CDR3 has 12 residues. CDR3 nucleotide sequence: TGTGCCAGCGTGATCGCCTACAATGAGCAGTTCTTC. Amino acids: CASVIAYNEQFF. The entire variable domain, with the rest obtained from reference TRBV7-2 and TRBJ2-1, is as follows: GAGVSQSPSNKVTEKGKDVELRCDPISGHTALYWYRQSLGQGLEFLIYFQGNSAPDKSGLPSDRFSAERTGGSVSTLTIQRTQQEDSAVYLCASVIAYNEQFFGPGTRLTVL.

In its sample, this clonotype was seen a few times. This chain links TRBV7-9 with TRBJ1-5; 8 bases map to TRBD1. This CDR3 is 15 amino acids long. Looked up from germline, CDR1 is SEHNR and CDR2 is FQNEAQ (reference sequence). J gave up 6 bases and V 5 bases, and 9 bases lay outside the gene matches. CDR3 coding DNA: TGTGCCAGCAGCCCCCAGGGGGCGGCGGTTCAGCCCCAGCATTTT. Its protein is CASSPQGAAVQPQHF.

V is TRBV27 and J is TRBJ2-7; maybe TRBD2 (6 bases). The CDR3 runs 12 residues. The V gene lost 5 bases and the J gene lost 6 bases, with 11 bases spanning the gap. CDR1 is MNHEY, CDR2 SMNVEV, per germline (reference sequence). The CDR3 spells CASSQTSREQYF. CDR3 DNA: TGTGCCAGCAGTCAGACTAGTCGCGAGCAGTACTTC.

This clonotype was picked up many times. This sequence joins TRBV28 and TRBJ2-1; 11 nucleotides agree with TRBD2. CDR1 is MDHEN, CDR2 SYDVKM, per germline. J gave up 6 bases and V 6 bases, and 4 bases lay outside the gene matches. CDR3 length: 14 residues. CDR3 sequence reads: CASSTSGSGNEQFF. CDR3 coding DNA: TGTGCCAGCAGCACTAGCGGGAGTGGCAATGAGCAGTTCTTC.